The TCR beta chain under discussion was sequenced for a study of T-cell reconstitution after alpha-beta-depleted transplantation in children. The TCRbeta library incorporated unique molecular identifiers. MiXCR, run by TCRdb on the PCR reads, gives a single entry per CDR3 protein. In the table there are around 380,000 distinct CDR3 sequences, approximately 10% of which are singletons. This CDR3 comprises 15 residues. V lost 5 bases to trimming and J lost 9 bases; unmatched junction nucleotides: 16. Germline lookup yields CDR1 MNHEY and CDR2 SVGEGT. Sample: PBMCs from the stem cell graft donor, taken from the stem cell graft. The chain is built from TRBV6-2 or TRBV6-3 and TRBJ2-7; 7 bases fit TRBD1. This receptor was taken from a human donor who donated a stem cell graft to a child with acute myeloid leukemia. The DNA of the CDR3 is TGTGCCAGCAGTGACCACCTGGAGTCCAGGACAGGGCAGTACTTC. The encoded protein is CASSDHLESRTGQYF.